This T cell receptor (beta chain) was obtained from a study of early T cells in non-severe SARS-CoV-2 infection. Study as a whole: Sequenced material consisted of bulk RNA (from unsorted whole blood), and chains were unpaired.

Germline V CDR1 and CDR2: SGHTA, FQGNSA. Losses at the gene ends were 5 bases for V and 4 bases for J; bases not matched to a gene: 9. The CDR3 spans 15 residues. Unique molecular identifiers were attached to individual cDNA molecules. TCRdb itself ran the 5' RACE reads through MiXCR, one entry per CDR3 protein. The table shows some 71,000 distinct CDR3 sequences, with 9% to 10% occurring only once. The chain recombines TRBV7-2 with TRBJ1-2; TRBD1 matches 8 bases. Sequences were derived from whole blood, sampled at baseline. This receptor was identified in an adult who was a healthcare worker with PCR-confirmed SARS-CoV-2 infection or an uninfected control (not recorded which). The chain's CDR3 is CASSEQTGAVYGYTF. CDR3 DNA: TGTGCCAGCAGCGAACAGACAGGGGCGGTCTATGGCTACACCTTC.